Here is one T cell receptor (beta chain) with its context. The antigen is undetermined. This sample was taken from a study of T cell responses to AZD1222 COVID-19 vaccine. Study results and caveats: With dominance at 160-218 and 743-854, vaccine-associated CD4 TCRs spanned spike. Possibly, clonal diversity was underestimated; donors were largely white British and included more females.

Investigators merged groups given second doses at roughly 4 or roughly 12 weeks. Profiling relied on immunoSEQ multiplex PCR, and the TCRdb table lists in-frame clones only, not all of them. Of around 170,000 clones listed, 80% to 90% are singletons. The clonotype was recovered from an adult who received the AZD1222 COVID-19 vaccine. Source: peripheral blood, taken 28 days after the second AZD1222 dose.

CDR3 sequence reads: CASSESGDYGYTF. In nucleotides, the CDR3 is TGTGCCAGCAGTGAATCAGGGGACTATGGCTACACCTTC. The rearrangement joins TRBV6-1 to TRBJ1-2; possible D gene TRBD1, 6 bases. Per the germline V gene, CDR1 is MNHNS and CDR2 is SASEGT. V was pared by 2 bases and J by 3 bases, with 7 bases between. This CDR3 is built from 13 residues.